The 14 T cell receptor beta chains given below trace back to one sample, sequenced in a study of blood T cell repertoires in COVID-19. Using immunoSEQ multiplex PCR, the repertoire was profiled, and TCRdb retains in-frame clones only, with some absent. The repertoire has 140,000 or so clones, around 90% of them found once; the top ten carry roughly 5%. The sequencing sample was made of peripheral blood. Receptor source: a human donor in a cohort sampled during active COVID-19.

In nucleotides, the CDR3 is TGTGCCAGTAAAACAGGGAGCTCCTATAATTCACCCCTCCACTTT. It codes for CASKTGSSYNSPLHF. This rearrangement joins TRBV19 to TRBJ1-6, with a weak D call TRBD1 (6 bases). CDR3 length: 15 amino acids. Germline V lookup: CDR1 LNHDA, CDR2 SQIVND (reference sequence). Trimming shortened V by 7 bases and J by 0 bases, and 10 bases separated the two germline ends.

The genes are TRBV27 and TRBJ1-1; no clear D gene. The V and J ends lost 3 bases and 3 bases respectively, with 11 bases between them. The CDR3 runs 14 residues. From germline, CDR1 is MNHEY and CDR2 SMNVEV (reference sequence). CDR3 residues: CASSLSGWDTEAFF. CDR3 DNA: TGTGCCAGCAGTTTGTCGGGGTGGGACACTGAAGCTTTCTTT.

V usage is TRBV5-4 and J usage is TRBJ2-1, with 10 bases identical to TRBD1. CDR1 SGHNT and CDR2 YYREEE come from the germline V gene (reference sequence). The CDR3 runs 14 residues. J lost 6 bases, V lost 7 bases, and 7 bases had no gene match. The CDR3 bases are TGTGCCAGCGCGACCCGGACAGGGGGCAATGAGCAGTTCTTC. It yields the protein CASATRTGGNEQFF.

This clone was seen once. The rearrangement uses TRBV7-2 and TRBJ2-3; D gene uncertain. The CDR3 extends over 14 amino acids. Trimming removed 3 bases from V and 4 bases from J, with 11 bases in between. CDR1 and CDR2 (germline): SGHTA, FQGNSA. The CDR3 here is CASSFTGMADTQYF. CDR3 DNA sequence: TGTGCCAGCAGCTTCACGGGTATGGCAGATACGCAGTATTTT.

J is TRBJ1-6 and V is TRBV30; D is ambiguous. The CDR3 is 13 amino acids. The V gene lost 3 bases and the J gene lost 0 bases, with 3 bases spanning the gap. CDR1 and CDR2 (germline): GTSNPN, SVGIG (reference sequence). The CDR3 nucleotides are TGTGCCTGGAGGAGCTCCTATAATTCACCCCTCCACTTT. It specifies CAWRSSYNSPLHF.

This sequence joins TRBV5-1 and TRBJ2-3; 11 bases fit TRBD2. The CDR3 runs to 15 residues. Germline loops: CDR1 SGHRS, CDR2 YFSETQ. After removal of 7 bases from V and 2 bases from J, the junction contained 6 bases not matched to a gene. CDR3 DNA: TGCGCCAGCGGGGGGACTAGCGGTGTCACAGATACGCAGTATTTT. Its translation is CASGGTSGVTDTQYF.

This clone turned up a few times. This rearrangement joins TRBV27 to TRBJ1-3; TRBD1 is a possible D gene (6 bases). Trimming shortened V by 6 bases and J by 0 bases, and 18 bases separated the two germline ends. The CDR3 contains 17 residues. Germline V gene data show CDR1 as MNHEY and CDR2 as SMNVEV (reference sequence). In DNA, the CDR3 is TGTGCCAGCAGGATAAAACGCCGACAGGTCTCTGGAAACACCATATATTTT. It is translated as CASRIKRRQVSGNTIYF.

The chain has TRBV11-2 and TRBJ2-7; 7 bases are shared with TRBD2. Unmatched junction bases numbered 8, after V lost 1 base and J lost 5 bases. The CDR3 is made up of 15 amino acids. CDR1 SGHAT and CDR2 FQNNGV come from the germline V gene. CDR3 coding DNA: TGTGCCAGCAGCTTAGTCCTCCGGGAGGCCGACGAGCAGTACTTC. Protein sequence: CASSLVLREADEQYF. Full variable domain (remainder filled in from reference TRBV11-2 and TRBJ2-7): EAGVAQSPRYKIIEKRQSVAFWCNPISGHATLYWYQQILGQGPKLLIQFQNNGVVDDSQLPKDRFSAERLKGVDSTLKIQPAKLEDSAVYLCASSLVLREADEQYFGPGTRLTVT.

CDR3 in DNA: TGTGCCACACAGGGGGCGAAAAACTATGGCTACACCTTC. It specifies CATQGAKNYGYTF. This rearrangement joins TRBV6-5 to TRBJ1-2, with 9 bases lining up with TRBD1. Trimming took 10 bases from V and 2 from J; bases not matched to a gene: 5. This CDR3 comprises 13 residues. Germline V gene data show CDR1 as MNHEY and CDR2 as SVGAGI.

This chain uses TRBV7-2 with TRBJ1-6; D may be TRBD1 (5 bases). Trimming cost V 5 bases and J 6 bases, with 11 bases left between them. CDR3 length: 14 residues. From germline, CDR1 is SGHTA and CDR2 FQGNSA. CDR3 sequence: CASSTGTSNSPLHF. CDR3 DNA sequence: TGTGCCAGCAGCACTGGGACTTCTAATTCACCCCTCCACTTT. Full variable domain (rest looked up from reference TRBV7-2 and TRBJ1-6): GAGVSQSPSNKVTEKGKDVELRCDPISGHTALYWYRQSLGQGLEFLIYFQGNSAPDKSGLPSDRFSAERTGGSVSTLTIQRTQQEDSAVYLCASSTGTSNSPLHFGNGTRLTVT.

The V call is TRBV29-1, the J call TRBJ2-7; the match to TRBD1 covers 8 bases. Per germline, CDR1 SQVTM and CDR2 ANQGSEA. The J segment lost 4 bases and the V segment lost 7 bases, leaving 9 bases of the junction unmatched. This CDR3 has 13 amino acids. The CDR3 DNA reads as TGCAGCGCCCGGACAGGGACAACTTACGAGCAGTACTTC. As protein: CSARTGTTYEQYF.

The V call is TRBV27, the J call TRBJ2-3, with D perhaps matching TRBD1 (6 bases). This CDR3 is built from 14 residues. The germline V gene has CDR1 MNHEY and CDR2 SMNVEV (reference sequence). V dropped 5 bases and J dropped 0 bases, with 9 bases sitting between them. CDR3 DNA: TGTGCCAGCAGTGACAGGTTTAGCACAGATACGCAGTATTTT. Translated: CASSDRFSTDTQYF.

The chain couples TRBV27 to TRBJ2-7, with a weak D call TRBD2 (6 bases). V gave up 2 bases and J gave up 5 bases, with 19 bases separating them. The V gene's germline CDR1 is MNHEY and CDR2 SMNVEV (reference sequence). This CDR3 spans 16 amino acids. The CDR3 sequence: CASSLTPQDRGDEQYF. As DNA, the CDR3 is TGTGCCAGCAGTTTAACCCCCCAAGACCGCGGGGACGAGCAGTACTTC.

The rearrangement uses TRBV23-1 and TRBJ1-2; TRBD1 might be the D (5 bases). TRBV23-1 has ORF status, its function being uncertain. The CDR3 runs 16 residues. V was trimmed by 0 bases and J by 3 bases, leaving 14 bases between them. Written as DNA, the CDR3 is TGCGCCAGCAGTCAATCGAATAGATGGACATACTATGGCTACACCTTC. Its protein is CASSQSNRWTYYGYTF.